This T cell receptor (beta chain) came from a study of T cell changes during pregnancy in multiple sclerosis. TCRdb keeps only in-frame clones here, not all; method: immunoSEQ multiplex PCR. This table holds tens of thousands of clones, around 85% found once. The sequenced sample was CD8+ T cells from peripheral blood mononuclear cells, obtained after pregnancy. This TCR was sampled from a female donor with multiple sclerosis, enrolled in a pregnancy study.

The CDR3 reads CASSGREDGYTF. The CDR3 region has the DNA TGTGCCAGCAGTGGGCGCGAGGATGGCTACACCTTC. This chain uses TRBV2 with TRBJ1-2, with D unresolved. The CDR3 spans 12 residues. Trimming removed 4 bases from V and 6 bases from J, with 9 bases in between. Germline CDR1 reads SNHLY; CDR2 reads FYNNEI.